These 31 T cell receptor beta chains originate from one sample sequenced in a study of early T cells in non-severe SARS-CoV-2 infection. From the 5' RACE reads, TCRdb called clonotypes with MiXCR, one entry per CDR3 protein. The sample carries roughly 54,000 distinct CDR3 sequences, approximately 5.6% recorded once. The sequenced sample consisted of whole blood. The receptors shown here come from an adult who was a healthcare worker with PCR-confirmed SARS-CoV-2 infection or an uninfected control (not recorded which).

There are many counts of this clonotype. The chain links TRBV5-4 to TRBJ2-1; 9 bases map to TRBD1. The CDR3 contains 14 residues. V lost 4 bases to trimming and J lost 9 bases; unmatched junction nucleotides: 8. Germline V gene lookup returns CDR1 SGHNT and CDR2 YYREEE (reference sequence). CDR3 loop: CASSRDRVSTEQFF. The CDR3, as DNA: TGTGCCAGCAGCAGGGACAGGGTTTCGACTGAGCAGTTCTTC.

This clonotype was detected a few times. The chain has TRBV6-6 and TRBJ2-7, with a weak D call TRBD2 (6 bases). Trimming shortened V by 5 bases and J by 3 bases, and 11 bases separated the two germline ends. The CDR3 covers 13 residues. The germline V gene encodes CDR1 MNHNY and CDR2 SVGAGI (reference sequence). The CDR3 sequence is CASSRGEYYEQYF. The CDR3 DNA sequence: TGTGCCAGCAGTCGCGGGGAGTACTACGAGCAGTACTTC.

This clonotype was seen only a few times. The chain has TRBV5-1 and TRBJ1-1, with D perhaps TRBD1 (5 bases). The CDR3 has 15 residues. The V end was cut by 4 bases, the J end by 4 bases, with 17 bases between. Germline V gives CDR1 SGHRS, CDR2 YFSETQ. The CDR3 sequence is CASSESQVRGTEAFF. Here the CDR3 DNA reads TGCGCCAGCAGCGAGTCACAGGTGCGGGGCACTGAAGCTTTCTTT.

This clonotype has a handful of counts. This chain joins TRBV12-3 or TRBV12-4 and TRBJ1-3, with D possibly TRBD1 on 5 matching bases. CDR3 size: 14 residues. The V gene lost 3 bases and the J gene lost 8 bases, with 14 bases spanning the gap. DNA for the CDR3: TGTGCCAGCAGTTTGGTACAGGTTGATGACACCATATATTTT. Translating gives CASSLVQVDDTIYF.

The chain uses TRBV30 and TRBJ1-1; D call uncertain. The CDR3 extends over 14 amino acids. In germline, CDR1 is GTSNPN, CDR2 SVGIG (reference sequence). The V gene lost 4 bases and the J gene lost 4 bases, with 16 bases spanning the gap. CDR3: CAWNRPWERTEAFF. The CDR3 region has the DNA TGTGCCTGGAACCGGCCCTGGGAACGCACTGAAGCTTTCTTT.

This clonotype came up many times. The chain recombines TRBV12-2 with TRBJ2-3. TRBV12-2 is labeled a pseudogene. This CDR3 has 14 residues. The CDR3 DNA sequence: TGTGCAAGTCGCTTAGGTCATCGGGTAGATACGCAGTATTTT. This encodes CASRLGHRVDTQYF.

In this sample, this clonotype turned up a few times. This CDR3 reads CAWSLAGGAYEQYF. The DNA of the CDR3 is TGTGCCTGGAGTCTAGCGGGAGGGGCCTACGAGCAGTACTTC. This chain uses TRBV30 with TRBJ2-7; TRBD2 agrees at 12 bases. The ends lost 2 bases at V and 2 bases at J; junction bases unmatched: 1. Looked up from germline, CDR1 is GTSNPN and CDR2 is SVGIG (reference sequence). CDR3 length equals 14 residues.

A few counts support this clonotype. CDR3 protein: CASSYTFGEQYF. Written as DNA, the CDR3 is TGTGCCAGCAGTTACACCTTTGGTGAGCAGTACTTC. The chain is built from TRBV6-6 and TRBJ2-7; D remains unclear. CDR3 size: 12 residues. Trimming took off 2 bases at V and 7 bases at J, with 9 bases between the two ends. The germline V gene has CDR1 MNHNY and CDR2 SVGAGI (reference sequence).

This clonotype has a handful of counts. This CDR3 is CAWTPGTGTKQYF. The CDR3 bases are TGTGCCTGGACTCCCGGGACAGGGACCAAGCAGTACTTC. This chain connects TRBV30 to TRBJ2-7; 9 nucleotides match TRBD1. The CDR3 has 13 amino acids. J gave up 8 bases and V 4 bases, and 9 bases lay outside the gene matches. Germline values: CDR1 GTSNPN, CDR2 SVGIG (reference sequence).

The V and J genes are TRBV4-1 and TRBJ2-5; D may be TRBD1 or TRBD2 (5 bases each). The V gene lost 1 base and the J gene lost 3 bases, with 9 bases spanning the gap. The CDR3 totals 14 residues. Germline V lookup: CDR1 MGHRA, CDR2 YSYEKL. The CDR3 DNA reads TGCGCCAGCAGCCAAGTCGGGGCGGAAGAGACCCAGTACTTC. Its translation is CASSQVGAEETQYF.

This clonotype was detected ten times or more. The V call is TRBV29-1, the J call TRBJ1-1; TRBD1 is a possible D gene (6 bases). Germline V CDR1 and CDR2: SQVTM, ANQGSEA. Trimming took off 6 bases at V and 10 bases at J, with 21 bases between the two ends. The CDR3 loop spans 13 amino acids. The CDR3 loop is CSVPEPGAGGAFF. In DNA, the CDR3 is TGCAGCGTGCCCGAGCCGGGGGCCGGGGGAGCTTTCTTT.

The V and J genes are TRBV12-3 or TRBV12-4 and TRBJ2-6; D not certain. Trimming cost V 8 bases and J 2 bases, with 19 bases left between them. This CDR3 is 17 amino acids long. Here the CDR3 reads CASCALQSGAGANVLTF. As DNA, the CDR3 is TGTGCCAGCTGTGCCTTACAATCAGGCGCTGGGGCCAACGTCCTGACTTTC.

Concerning this clonotype itself: This may arise from a read error, as a much more abundant clone is one base away. The V call is TRBV6-2 or TRBV6-3, the J call TRBJ1-2, with D perhaps TRBD1 (5 bases). Germline lookup yields CDR1 MNHEY and CDR2 SVGEGT. CDR3 length: 15 amino acids. Trimming took off 7 bases at V and 4 bases at J, with 19 bases between the two ends. CDR3: CASTQGISCVYGYTF. CDR3 nucleotides: TGTGCCAGCACCCAGGGAATTTCTTGCGTCTATGGCTACACCTTC.

In this sample, this clonotype turned up many times. The J gene is TRBJ2-3, the V gene TRBV6-1, with D unclear. With 11 bases removed from V and 1 base from J, the gap between germline ends came to 16 bases. Germline V gene sequence: CDR1 MNHNS, CDR2 SASEGT. The CDR3 extends over 14 amino acids. CDR3 sequence: CACTWGSGTDTQYF. In nucleotides, the CDR3 is TGTGCCTGCACCTGGGGTTCTGGCACAGATACGCAGTATTTT.

This clonotype occurred a few times. The V gene is TRBV7-2, the J gene TRBJ2-7, with D uncertain. Germline assignment: CDR1 SGHTA and CDR2 FQGNSA. CDR3 length: 13 amino acids. Trimming pared 2 bases from V and 0 bases from J, leaving 5 bases between. The CDR3 coding sequence is TGTGCCAGCAGCTTAAGGGACTCCTACGAGCAGTACTTC. Translating it yields CASSLRDSYEQYF.

This clonotype has a count of ten or more. This chain joins TRBV7-6 and TRBJ2-3; 10 bases map to TRBD2. Germline V lookup: CDR1 SGHVS, CDR2 FNYEAQ. Trimming at V came to 2 bases and at J to 2 bases, leaving 4 bases not matched to a gene. The CDR3 has 16 residues. CDR3 in amino acids: CASSLPSGGLTDTQYF. The CDR3, as DNA: TGTGCCAGCAGCTTACCTAGCGGGGGACTCACAGATACGCAGTATTTT.

This clonotype appeared a few times. The chain has TRBV20-1 and TRBJ2-5; 11 bases fit TRBD2. V shed 7 bases and J 4 bases; nucleotides not matched to a gene: 8. The CDR3 spans 14 residues. The germline CDR1 and CDR2 sequences are DFQATT and SNEGSKA (reference sequence). CDR3 loop: CSVLLAGVGETQYF. CDR3 in DNA: TGCAGTGTCCTACTAGCGGGAGTAGGAGAGACCCAGTACTTC.

This clonotype was recorded a few times. The DNA of the CDR3 is TGTGCCAGCAGCTGGGGGGGGGCTGTCTACGAGCAGTACTTC. Protein product: CASSWGGAVYEQYF. V usage is TRBV28 and J usage is TRBJ2-7; TRBD2 is a possible D gene (7 bases). Germline-derived CDR1 and CDR2 are MDHEN and SYDVKM. The length of the CDR3 is 14 residues. V was clipped by 6 bases and J by 3 bases, with 15 bases between them.

The chain has TRBV7-9 and TRBJ1-2; 7 bases are a match to TRBD1. The V segment lost 5 bases and the J segment 7 bases; nucleotides outside the gene matches: 10. The germline V gene encodes CDR1 SEHNR and CDR2 FQNEAQ (reference sequence). This CDR3 region has 14 residues. In DNA form, the CDR3 reads TGTGCCAGCAGCCCGACAGGGTTTTTGGTTGGCTACACCTTC. This gives the protein CASSPTGFLVGYTF.

This clonotype was seen at least ten times. The V and J genes are TRBV7-2 and TRBJ2-5; the D is unclear. V lost 3 bases and J 1 base, leaving 6 bases between the germline ends. This CDR3 region has 13 residues. CDR1 SGHTA and CDR2 FQGNSA come from the germline V gene. The CDR3: CASSFDGQETQYF. CDR3 nucleotide sequence: TGTGCCAGCAGCTTCGACGGCCAAGAGACCCAGTACTTC.

Ten or more counts support this clonotype. This rearrangement joins TRBV11-1 to TRBJ2-3; 15 bases align to TRBD2. The CDR3 covers 16 residues. Germline trimming cut 3 bases from V and 5 bases from J; bases unmatched to any gene: 3. In germline, CDR1 is SGHAT, CDR2 FQDESV (reference sequence). CDR3 in amino acids: CASSFGTSGRKDTQYF. CDR3 in DNA: TGTGCCAGCAGCTTTGGGACTAGCGGGAGGAAAGATACGCAGTATTTT.

Many counts were recorded for this clonotype. This chain uses TRBV12-3 or TRBV12-4 with TRBJ1-4; TRBD1 aligns across 9 bases. The CDR3 sequence is 14 residues long. V shed 6 bases, J shed 6 bases, and the junction held 5 bases outside the gene matches. The CDR3 sequence is CASRRDRGDEKLFF. CDR3 coding DNA: TGTGCCAGCAGGAGAGACAGGGGGGATGAAAAACTGTTTTTT.

This clonotype was observed many times. The chain employs TRBV12-3 or TRBV12-4 and TRBJ2-7, with D perhaps being TRBD1 or TRBD2 (5 bases each). Trimming stripped 5 bases from V and 1 base from J, with 15 bases between. This CDR3 is built from 15 residues. This CDR3 is CASSNGARLSYEQYF. CDR3 DNA: TGTGCCAGCAGTAACGGGGCGCGCTTATCCTACGAGCAGTACTTC.

This clonotype was picked up a small number of times. V is TRBV18 and J is TRBJ2-5; D gene ambiguous. CDR1 and CDR2 from the germline V gene are KGHSH and LQKENI. Deletions cut 3 bases from V and 4 bases from J, with 15 bases between. CDR3 length equals 15 residues. CDR3 residues: CASSPLIEERETQYF. CDR3 sequence (DNA): TGTGCCAGCTCACCCTTAATCGAAGAACGAGAGACCCAGTACTTC.

This clonotype was detected only a few times. The chain's CDR3 is CSATTRGPGNEQFF. In DNA form, the CDR3 reads TGCAGTGCTACGACTCGGGGGCCTGGGAATGAGCAGTTCTTC. This chain joins TRBV20-1 and TRBJ2-1; TRBD1 or TRBD2 may be the D gene (6 bases each). V lost 4 bases and J lost 7, with 17 bases in between. Germline V gene sequence: CDR1 DFQATT, CDR2 SNEGSKA (reference sequence). The CDR3 loop spans 14 amino acids.

This clonotype was found many times. The chain uses TRBV9 and TRBJ1-2; D call uncertain. The V gene's germline CDR1 is SGDLS and CDR2 YYNGEE. The CDR3 runs 16 residues. Trimming shortened V by 0 bases and J by 2 bases, and 14 bases separated the two germline ends. DNA of the CDR3: TGTGCCAGCAGCGTAGATACTGTAGGTGTCAACTATGGCTACACCTTC. It specifies CASSVDTVGVNYGYTF.

The chain links TRBV7-8 to TRBJ1-6, with D possibly matching TRBD1 (5 bases). Germline V gene sequence: CDR1 SGHVS, CDR2 FQNEAQ. The CDR3 runs to 14 residues. V lost 4 bases to trimming and J lost 8 bases, with 12 bases between them. The CDR3 reads CASSSRAPYSPLHF. Written as DNA, the CDR3 is TGTGCCAGCAGCTCCAGGGCTCCCTATTCACCCCTCCACTTT.

The rearrangement joins TRBV9 to TRBJ2-3; 11 bases agree with TRBD2. V shed 1 base, J shed 4 bases, and the junction held 5 bases outside the gene matches. The V gene's germline CDR1 is SGDLS and CDR2 YYNGEE. The CDR3 runs to 16 residues. CDR3 coding DNA: TGTGCCAGCAGCGTACTAGGGACTAGCGGCCCAGATACGCAGTATTTT. Its translation is CASSVLGTSGPDTQYF.

This clonotype has a count of ten or more. The CDR3 protein is CASSEWSGQGMNEQFF. The CDR3 bases are TGTGCCAGCAGTGAATGGTCGGGACAGGGAATGAATGAGCAGTTCTTC. J is TRBJ2-1 and V is TRBV25-1; 9 bases are shared with TRBD1. The trim removed 1 base at V and 7 bases at J, leaving 8 bases unmatched. The CDR3 is 16 amino acids. Germline lookup yields CDR1 MGHDK and CDR2 SYGVNS.

This clonotype was counted ten times or more. The rearrangement joins TRBV9 to TRBJ2-7; 9 nucleotides line up with TRBD1. Looked up from germline, CDR1 is SGDLS and CDR2 is YYNGEE. CDR3 length: 16 amino acids. V gave up 3 bases and J gave up 5 bases; unmatched junction bases: 12. The CDR3 sequence is CASSENTNRGHDEQYF. The CDR3 DNA is TGTGCCAGCAGCGAGAACACCAACAGGGGGCACGACGAGCAGTACTTC.

This clonotype was observed a handful of times. The V and J genes are TRBV4-3 and TRBJ2-3, with a possible D match to TRBD2 (7 bases). This CDR3 contains 16 residues. Germline values: CDR1 LGHNA, CDR2 YSLEER. Trimming stripped 0 bases from V and 6 bases from J, with 16 bases between. DNA of the CDR3: TGCGCCAGCAGCCAAGATGGAGGGGGGGGCTTGGATACGCAGTATTTT. It is translated as CASSQDGGGGLDTQYF.